This T cell receptor (beta chain) was obtained from a study of T-cell memory formation after mild COVID-19. Study-level information: Each donor largely had its own TCR clusters.

V was trimmed by 0 bases and J by 6 bases, leaving 8 bases between them. This CDR3 region has 13 residues. Germline assignment: CDR1 SGHRS and CDR2 YFSETQ. Notes on the study in general: Balance between CD4 and CD8 was seen in clones contracting day 15 to 85, and a CD4+ lean was seen in later expanders.

5'RACE primed at constant segments yielded TCR alpha and TCR beta cDNA libraries bearing sample barcodes and UMIs. Each CDR3 protein gets one entry after TCRdb re-called the 5' RACE reads with MiXCR. The repertoire holds 130,000 to 150,000 distinct CDR3 sequences, with less than 20% as singletons. To note about this clonotype: The antigen remains unidentified.

Specimen: PBMCs or a T cell subset sorted from them (not recorded which). This chain joins TRBV5-1 and TRBJ2-3; D gene uncertain. The sequence came from an adult woman who had mild COVID-19 (a few samples of this study predate the infection). Cell type and time point are not known. In DNA, the CDR3 is TGCGCCAGCAGCTTGGATCCCTTGGATACGCAGTATTTT. Translated, it gives CASSLDPLDTQYF.